This section outlines one TCR beta chain sequence together with its context. The antigen is not known. Germline lookup yields CDR1 DFQATT and CDR2 SNEGSKA (reference sequence). The CDR3 extends over 14 amino acids. V shed 5 bases and J shed 5 bases, with 16 bases lying between them. Combining a sample-barcoded 5' primer with a J-beta primer mix, a second PCR ran for roughly 7 to 12 cycles. TCRdb re-derived calls from the 5' RACE reads in MiXCR, one entry per CDR3 protein. This table has hundreds of thousands of distinct CDR3 sequences, roughly 50% appearing once. These data are taken from a study of blood T cells in healthy people across ages. Study results and limitations: Aged donors had fewer naive CD4+ cells and lower diversity than long-lived donors. Among T cells, TCR beta diversity per million cells dropped roughly linearly as age rose.

The chain joins TRBV20-1 to TRBJ2-4; D is perhaps TRBD1 (6 bases). Sequenced: blood. This receptor was obtained from a man older than 75 in good health. In DNA form, the CDR3 reads TGCAGTGCTGGTCCAGGGGCGAACGAAAACATTCAGTACTTC. Translation: CSAGPGANENIQYF.